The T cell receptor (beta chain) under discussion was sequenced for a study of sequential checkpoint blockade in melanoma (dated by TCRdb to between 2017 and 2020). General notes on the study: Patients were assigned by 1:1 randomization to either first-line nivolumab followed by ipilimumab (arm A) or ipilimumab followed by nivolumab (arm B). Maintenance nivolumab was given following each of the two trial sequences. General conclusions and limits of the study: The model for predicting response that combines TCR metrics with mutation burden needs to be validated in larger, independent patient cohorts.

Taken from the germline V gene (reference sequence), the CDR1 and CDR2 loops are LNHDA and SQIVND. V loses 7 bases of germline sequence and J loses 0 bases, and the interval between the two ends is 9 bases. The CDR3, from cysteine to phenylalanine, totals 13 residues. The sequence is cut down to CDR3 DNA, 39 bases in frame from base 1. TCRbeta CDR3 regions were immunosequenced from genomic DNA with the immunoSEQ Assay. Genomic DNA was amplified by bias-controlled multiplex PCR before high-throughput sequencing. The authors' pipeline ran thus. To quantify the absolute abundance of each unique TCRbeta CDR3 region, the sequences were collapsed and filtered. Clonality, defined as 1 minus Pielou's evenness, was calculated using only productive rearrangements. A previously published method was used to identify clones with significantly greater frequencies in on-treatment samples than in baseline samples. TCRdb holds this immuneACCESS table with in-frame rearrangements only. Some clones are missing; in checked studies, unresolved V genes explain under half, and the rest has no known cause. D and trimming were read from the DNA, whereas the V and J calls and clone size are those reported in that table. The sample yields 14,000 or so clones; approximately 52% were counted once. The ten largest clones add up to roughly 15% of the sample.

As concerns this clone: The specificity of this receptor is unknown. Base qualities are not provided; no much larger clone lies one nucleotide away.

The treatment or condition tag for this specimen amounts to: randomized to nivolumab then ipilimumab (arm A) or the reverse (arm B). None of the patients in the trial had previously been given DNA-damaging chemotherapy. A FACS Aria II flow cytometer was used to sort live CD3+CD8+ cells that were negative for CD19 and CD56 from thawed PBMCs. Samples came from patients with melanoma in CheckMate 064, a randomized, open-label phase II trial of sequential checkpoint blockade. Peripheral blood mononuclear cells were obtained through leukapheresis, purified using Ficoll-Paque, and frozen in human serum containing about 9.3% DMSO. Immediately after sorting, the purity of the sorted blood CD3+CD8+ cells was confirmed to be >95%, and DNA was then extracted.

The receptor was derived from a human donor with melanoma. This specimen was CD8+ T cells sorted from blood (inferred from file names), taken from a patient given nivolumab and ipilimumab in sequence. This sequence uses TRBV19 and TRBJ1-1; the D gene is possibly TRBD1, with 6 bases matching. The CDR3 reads CASNWDMNTEAFF. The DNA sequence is TGTGCCAGTAACTGGGACATGAACACTGAAGCTTTCTTT.